This T cell receptor (beta chain) was observed in a study of blood T cell repertoires in COVID-19. CDR1 and CDR2 (germline): MNHEY, SVGAGI. This CDR3 comprises 15 residues. Trimming removed 6 bases at V and 0 bases at J, with 9 bases between. Sequenced by immunoSEQ multiplex PCR; TCRdb stores in-frame clones only, minus some. The repertoire holds under 150,000 clones, 80% seen once, with over 4% in the top ten. The material sequenced was peripheral blood. The chain links TRBV6-5 to TRBJ1-6; no definite D call. The receptor comes from a woman aged 45 to 65 with acute or convalescent COVID-19. As DNA, the CDR3 is TGTGCCAGCAGACAACCGAACTCCTATAATTCACCCCTCCACTTT. Translation gives CASRQPNSYNSPLHF.